One and the same sample provided the 23 T cell receptor beta chains below, sequenced in a study of blood T cell repertoires in COVID-19. The protocol was immunoSEQ multiplex PCR, while the TCRdb copy is restricted to in-frame clones and leaves out a portion. The sample yields 25,000 to 30,000 clones, roughly 90% seen once. Sample: peripheral blood. These receptors were taken from a human donor in a cohort sampled during active COVID-19.

V is TRBV6-5 and J is TRBJ1-5; 7 nucleotides line up with TRBD1. V gave up 2 bases and J gave up 6 bases; unmatched junction bases: 7. The CDR3 consists of 15 residues. Germline-derived CDR1 and CDR2 are MNHEY and SVGAGI. The CDR3 DNA reads as TGTGCCAGCAGTTACCGTGGGGACAGCCTTCAGCCCCAGCATTTT. As protein: CASSYRGDSLQPQHF.

The chain links TRBV9 to TRBJ2-5; 7 positions match TRBD2. The CDR3 loop spans 14 amino acids. Trimming removed 4 bases from V and 5 bases from J; junction bases left unmatched: 8. CDR1 and CDR2 (germline): SGDLS, YYNGEE. Here the CDR3 DNA reads TGTGCCAGCAGCCCCGGGACTACATGGGAGACCCAGTACTTC. Translation: CASSPGTTWETQYF. The variable domain in full, with the rest retrieved from reference TRBV9 and TRBJ2-5, is DSGVTQTPKHLITATGQRVTLRCSPRSGDLSVYWYQQSLDQGLQFLIQYYNGEERAKGNILERFSAQQFPDLHSELNLSSLELGDSALYFCASSPGTTWETQYFGPGTRLLVL.

This sequence joins TRBV6-5 and TRBJ1-2, with D possibly TRBD1 on 5 matching bases. Between the trimmed V and J ends, which lost 10 bases and 7 bases, there was a span of 16 bases. There are 12 residues in the CDR3. Per the germline V gene, CDR1 is MNHEY and CDR2 is SVGAGI. The CDR3 nucleotides are TGTGCCACGGGACTCACGGGGCGTGGCTACACCTTC. Its translation: CATGLTGRGYTF.

This clone was counted only a few times. In DNA form, the CDR3 reads TGTGCCAGCAGCCAAGCCCGGGAAGGCTATGGCTACACCTTC. Its translation is CASSQAREGYGYTF. The chain joins TRBV4-2 to TRBJ1-2; D is unresolved. The CDR3 runs to 14 residues. Trimming stripped 1 base from V and 4 bases from J, with 10 bases between. From germline, CDR1 is LGHNA and CDR2 YNFKEQ.

The V call is TRBV11-3, the J call TRBJ1-5; no firm D call. Germline CDR1 and CDR2: SGHNT and YENEEA. V shed 4 bases and J shed 9 bases, with 10 bases lying between them. The length of the CDR3 is 12 residues. The CDR3 bases are TGTGCCAGCAGCTCTCCGCCTAGGCCCCAGCATTTT. This codes for CASSSPPRPQHF.

The count of this clone is one. The chain recombines TRBV10-3 with TRBJ1-5, with 7 positions matching TRBD1. Looked up from germline, CDR1 is ENHRY and CDR2 is SYGVKD. The V segment lost 6 bases and the J segment 5 bases; nucleotides outside the gene matches: 4. This CDR3 is built from 13 residues. The CDR3 DNA is TGTGCCATCAGATTCGACAGGGATCAGCCCCAGCATTTT. Translated, it gives CAIRFDRDQPQHF.

The chain has TRBV6-4 and TRBJ2-3; tentatively, D is TRBD2 (5 bases). Trimming took off 3 bases at V and 8 bases at J, with 15 bases between the two ends. The CDR3 consists of 14 residues. CDR1 is MRHNA and CDR2 is SNTAGT in the germline V gene. For the CDR3, the DNA is TGTGCCAGCAGTGATCGCGGGCCTACCGCTACGCAGTATTTT. Protein: CASSDRGPTATQYF.

The chain has TRBV3-1 (or the pseudogene TRBV3-2) and TRBJ1-3; unclear D gene. Germline V lookup: CDR1 LGHDT, CDR2 YNNKEL (reference sequence). This CDR3 spans 14 amino acids. With 4 bases removed from V and 0 bases from J, the gap between germline ends came to 7 bases. This CDR3 is CASSRQGSGNTIYF. The CDR3 nucleotides are TGTGCCAGCAGCCGACAAGGCTCTGGAAACACCATATATTTT.

The chain links TRBV9 to TRBJ1-6; a possible D gene is TRBD1 (6 bases). Per the germline V gene, CDR1 is SGDLS and CDR2 is YYNGEE. There are 15 residues in the CDR3. With 4 bases removed from V and 8 bases from J, the gap between germline ends came to 16 bases. The CDR3 loop reads CASSPQGGVDSPLHF. As DNA, the CDR3 is TGTGCCAGCAGCCCCCAAGGGGGGGTAGATTCACCCCTCCACTTT.

The chain joins TRBV2 to TRBJ1-3; D may be TRBD1 (6 bases). Germline V CDR1 and CDR2: SNHLY, FYNNEI. The ends were cut back, 6 bases at V and 4 bases at J, with 10 bases in the middle. The CDR3 totals 13 residues. The CDR3 spells CASSGGQGNTIYF. CDR3 DNA: TGTGCCAGCAGCGGTGGACAGGGAAACACCATATATTTT.

The chain links TRBV12-3 or TRBV12-4 to TRBJ1-1; tentative D call: TRBD1 (5 bases). Trimming shortened V by 11 bases and J by 4 bases, and 14 bases separated the two germline ends. The CDR3 extends over 12 amino acids. This chain's CDR3 is CAQGGRSTEAFF. The CDR3 DNA reads TGTGCCCAGGGAGGACGGAGCACTGAAGCTTTCTTT.

The chain combines TRBV18 with TRBJ1-2, with a possible D match to TRBD1 (6 bases). The germline V gene encodes CDR1 KGHSH and CDR2 LQKENI. This CDR3 comprises 14 residues. The germline V and J ends were trimmed by 5 bases and 5 bases, with 15 bases remaining between them. The CDR3 loop is CASSTGSQGYGYTF. In DNA form, the CDR3 reads TGTGCCAGCTCAACCGGCTCTCAGGGGTATGGCTACACCTTC.

The chain is built from TRBV21-1 and TRBJ2-4; whether TRBD2, the table's D call, matches the DNA was not checked. TRBV21-1 is a recognized pseudogene. CDR3 length: 16 amino acids. The CDR3 sequence is CASSKVIAGSPNIQYF. For the CDR3, the DNA is TGTGCCAGCAGCAAAGTCATAGCGGGCTCCCCAAACATTCAGTACTTC.

This clone has just one count. The chain carries TRBV11-2 and TRBJ2-7; no clear D. V shed 5 bases and J shed 4 bases, with 9 bases lying between them. CDR1 SGHAT and CDR2 FQNNGV come from the germline V gene. This CDR3 comprises 12 residues. The CDR3 region is CASSPQQYEQYF. DNA of the CDR3: TGTGCCAGCAGCCCCCAACAGTACGAGCAGTACTTC.

The genes are TRBV5-4 and TRBJ1-2, with 10 bases fitting TRBD1. This CDR3 has 15 amino acids. Losses at the gene ends were 3 bases for V and 5 bases for J; bases not matched to a gene: 7. Looked up from germline, CDR1 is SGHNT and CDR2 is YYREEE (reference sequence). The CDR3 coding sequence is TGTGCCAGCAGCTCCCCCGGGACAGGGGTTTATGGCTACACCTTC. It translates to CASSSPGTGVYGYTF.

To note about this clone: An end of the junction differs from the germline gene, which may be a read error. The chain combines TRBV7-7 with TRBJ1-3; unclear D gene. CDR3 length equals 15 residues. Germline assignment: CDR1 SSHAT and CDR2 FNYEAQ (reference sequence). CDR3 residues: CASSPSAGPGNTIYF. CDR3 bases: TGTGCTAGCAGCCCGTCCGCGGGTCCTGGAAACACCATATATTTT.

V and J are TRBV2 and TRBJ1-2; 9 bases fit TRBD1. J gave up 4 bases and V 4 bases, and 7 bases lay outside the gene matches. The CDR3 runs 15 residues. Germline V lookup: CDR1 SNHLY, CDR2 FYNNEI. The CDR3 DNA reads TGTGCCAGCAGTGCAAACAGGGGGCAGGGCTATGGCTACACCTTC. It translates to CASSANRGQGYGYTF.

The J gene is TRBJ2-6, the V gene TRBV7-3, with 7 positions matching TRBD1. V trimming: 5 bases; J trimming: 1 base; junction bases outside the gene matches: 5. Germline V gene data show CDR1 as SGHTA and CDR2 as FQGTGA. The CDR3 has 16 residues. CDR3 DNA: TGTGCCAGCAGCCCGCAGACAGGGTCTGGGGCCAACGTCCTGACTTTC. Protein: CASSPQTGSGANVLTF. The variable domain in full, with the rest retrieved from reference TRBV7-3 and TRBJ2-6, is GAGVSQTPSNKVTEKGKYVELRCDPISGHTALYWYRQSLGQGPEFLIYFQGTGAADDSGLPNDRFFAVRPEGSVSTLKIQRTERGDSAVYLCASSPQTGSGANVLTFGAGSRLTVL.

This clone appeared once. The CDR3 loop reads CASSSSLAAQETQYF. CDR3 sequence (DNA): TGTGCCAGCAGCTCATCTTTAGCGGCCCAAGAGACCCAGTACTTC. This chain uses TRBV5-4 with TRBJ2-5; D possibly corresponds to TRBD2 (6 bases). The V gene's germline CDR1 is SGHNT and CDR2 YYREEE (reference sequence). CDR3 length equals 15 residues. V shed 3 bases and J shed 1 base, with 13 bases lying between them.

The V call is TRBV4-3, the J call TRBJ1-6; D unclear. The CDR3 has 16 residues. Trimming removed 0 bases from V and 7 bases from J, with 13 bases in between. Looked up from germline, CDR1 is LGHNA and CDR2 is YSLEER. This chain's CDR3 is CASSQEVLSPNSPLHF. In DNA, the CDR3 is TGCGCCAGCAGCCAAGAAGTCCTCAGTCCAAATTCACCCCTCCACTTT.

The chain links TRBV4-3 to TRBJ1-2; possibly TRBD1 for D (6 bases). V lost 4 bases and J lost 8, with 20 bases in between. The CDR3 sequence is 15 residues long. CDR1 and CDR2 (germline): LGHNA, YSLEER. The CDR3 is CASSPSDRDVRGYTF. The CDR3 bases are TGCGCCAGCAGCCCTTCGGACAGAGACGTACGCGGCTACACCTTC.

This chain uses TRBV18 with TRBJ1-3; D possibly corresponds to TRBD1 (5 bases). Germline lookup yields CDR1 KGHSH and CDR2 LQKENI. CDR3 size: 16 residues. The ends were cut back, 2 bases at V and 2 bases at J, with 13 bases in the middle. The CDR3 DNA reads TGTGCCAGCTCACCATTCGACTCCAGGGCTGGAAACACCATATATTTT. It encodes CASSPFDSRAGNTIYF.

This clone appeared a few times. The gene calls are TRBV12-3 or TRBV12-4 and TRBJ1-2; 8 positions agree with TRBD1. CDR3 length: 12 amino acids. Losses at the gene ends were 5 bases for V and 7 bases for J; bases not matched to a gene: 3. CDR3 sequence (DNA): TGTGCCAGCAGTGCCGACAGGGGTGGCTACACCTTC. Its protein product is CASSADRGGYTF.